The 18 T cell receptor beta chains below come from one sample, sequenced in a study of shared clonotypes between healthy human individuals. Clones were read by immunoSEQ multiplex PCR, and TCRdb kept only the in-frame ones, dropping some. The sample comprises hundreds of thousands of clones, about 92% of which are singletons, and around 24% rests with the top ten. CD45RO negativity and positive selection for CCR7 defined naive CD8 cells, a population that excluded terminally differentiated effector memory CD45RA+ cells. Sequencing input: naive CD8+ T cells sorted from blood. These receptors all stem from a man in his thirties or forties in good health.

The chain couples TRBV7-9 to TRBJ2-7; 7 bases map to TRBD2. Germline CDR1 is SEHNR and CDR2 is FQNEAQ (reference sequence). The CDR3 length is 14 residues. V was pared by 3 bases and J by 3 bases, with 5 bases of the junction left unmatched. The CDR3 coding sequence is TGTGCCAGCAGCTTCTCGCGGGAGTACTACGAGCAGTACTTC. This sequence encodes CASSFSREYYEQYF. Filled out from reference TRBV7-9 and TRBJ2-7, the complete variable domain reads DTGVSQNPRHKITKRGQNVTFRCDPISEHNRLYWYRQTLGQGPEFLTYFQNEAQLEKSRLLSDRFSAERPKGSFSTLEIQRTEQGDSAMYLCASSFSREYYEQYFGPGTRLTVT.

V is TRBV7-5 and J is TRBJ1-5; TRBD1 is the table's D call and was not checked against the DNA. TRBV7-5 constitutes a pseudogene. The CDR3 extends over 16 amino acids. The CDR3 loop reads CVRSLAPGGSNQPQHF. CDR3 in DNA: TGTGTCAGAAGCTTAGCTCCAGGGGGAAGCAATCAGCCCCAGCATTTT.

This chain connects TRBV7-7 to TRBJ2-5; 12 bases are shared with TRBD2. The CDR3 is made up of 14 amino acids. Germline V gene sequence: CDR1 SSHAT, CDR2 FNYEAQ (reference sequence). CDR3 in amino acids: CATLAGGPVETQYF. The DNA of the CDR3 is TGTGCTACCCTAGCGGGAGGGCCGGTAGAGACCCAGTACTTC.

The chain is built from TRBV7-9 and TRBJ2-1; no definite D call. The CDR3 runs to 15 residues. Germline CDR1 reads SEHNR; CDR2 reads FQNEAQ (reference sequence). V lost 0 bases, J lost 2 bases, and 8 bases lay in between. CDR3 nucleotides: TGTGCCAGCAGCTTAGCTCCAGCGACCTACAATGAGCAGTTCTTC. Protein product: CASSLAPATYNEQFF. The whole variable domain, remainder taken from reference TRBV7-9 and TRBJ2-1, is DTGVSQNPRHKITKRGQNVTFRCDPISEHNRLYWYRQTLGQGPEFLTYFQNEAQLEKSRLLSDRFSAERPKGSFSTLEIQRTEQGDSAMYLCASSLAPATYNEQFFGPGTRLTVL.

The rearrangement links TRBV9 to TRBJ2-3, with D possibly matching TRBD1 (5 bases). Germline loops: CDR1 SGDLS, CDR2 YYNGEE. The CDR3 is 15 amino acids. V was trimmed by 2 bases and J by 2 bases, leaving 12 bases between them. The CDR3 DNA sequence: TGTGCCAGCAGCGTTCAGGGCCGATTCACAGATACGCAGTATTTT. Its translation is CASSVQGRFTDTQYF.

V usage is TRBV2 and J usage is TRBJ1-1; D gene uncertain. CDR1 and CDR2 (germline): SNHLY, FYNNEI. The CDR3 totals 11 residues. V was pared by 8 bases and J by 3 bases, with 7 bases between. CDR3 loop: CASPRDTEAFF. For the CDR3, the DNA is TGTGCCAGCCCTCGGGACACTGAAGCTTTCTTT. The variable domain in full, with the rest retrieved from reference TRBV2 and TRBJ1-1, is EPEVTQTPSHQVTQMGQEVILRCVPISNHLYFYWYRQILGQKVEFLVSFYNNEISEKSEIFDDQFSVERPDGSNFTLKIRSTKLEDSAMYFCASPRDTEAFFGQGTRLTVV.

Details on this clone: The same CDR3 can be traced to other DNA sequences in this sample. CDR3 sequence (DNA): TGTGCCAGCAGTCTAGGAGGGAGCACTGAAGCTTTCTTT. Translated, it gives CASSLGGSTEAFF. The chain employs TRBV9 and TRBJ1-1; D not certain. The CDR3 extends over 13 amino acids. The germline gives CDR1 SGDLS, CDR2 YYNGEE. Trimming stripped 5 bases from V and 4 bases from J, with 12 bases between.

V gene TRBV2 combines with J gene TRBJ1-1; no clear D gene. The CDR3 is 13 residues long. V shed 5 bases and J shed 0 bases, with 7 bases lying between them. Germline loops: CDR1 SNHLY, CDR2 FYNNEI. CDR3 sequence (DNA): TGTGCCAGCAGTTACGGGGTGAACACTGAAGCTTTCTTT. Translation: CASSYGVNTEAFF.

The chain has TRBV5-1 and TRBJ2-1, with D possibly matching TRBD2 (5 bases). The germline CDR1 and CDR2 sequences are SGHRS and YFSETQ. Trimming left V 2 bases short and J 2 bases short, with 11 bases between. The CDR3 spans 15 residues. The CDR3 sequence is CASSFQAETYNEQFF. The CDR3 DNA is TGCGCCAGCAGCTTTCAAGCGGAAACCTACAATGAGCAGTTCTTC.

The V and J genes are TRBV4-1 and TRBJ2-7; D remains ambiguous. V was cut by 1 base and J by 2 bases, with 9 bases left in between. The CDR3 extends over 14 amino acids. Germline V gene sequence: CDR1 MGHRA, CDR2 YSYEKL. Here the CDR3 reads CASSQAVGAYEQYF. DNA of the CDR3: TGCGCCAGCAGCCAAGCCGTCGGTGCCTACGAGCAGTACTTC.

The chain uses TRBV7-6 and TRBJ1-2, with 8 bases that match TRBD1. In germline, CDR1 is SGHVS, CDR2 FNYEAQ. J was trimmed by 6 bases and V by 2 bases; bases with no gene match: 2. The CDR3 extends over 13 amino acids. The CDR3 reads CASSLSGGDGYTF. The CDR3 DNA follows: TGTGCCAGCAGCTTATCAGGGGGCGATGGCTACACCTTC. The whole variable domain, filled in from reference TRBV7-6 and TRBJ1-2, reads GAGVSQSPRYKVTKRGQDVALRCDPISGHVSLYWYRQALGQGPEFLTYFNYEAQQDKSGLPNDRFSAERPEGSISTLTIQRTEQRDSAMYRCASSLSGGDGYTFGSGTRLTVV.

This clone was observed many times. The rearrangement links TRBV11-3 to TRBJ1-2; D is possibly TRBD1 (6 bases). Trimming left V 6 bases short and J 4 bases short, with 27 bases between. The CDR3 sequence is 18 residues long. Germline V gene data show CDR1 as SGHNT and CDR2 as YENEEA. The CDR3 here is CASSDKGQPEYPLYGYTF. The DNA of the CDR3 is TGTGCCAGCAGTGATAAAGGACAGCCGGAATACCCCCTCTATGGCTACACCTTC.

This rearrangement joins TRBV19 to TRBJ1-5; 7 bases map to TRBD1. The CDR3 has 15 residues. Germline-derived CDR1 and CDR2 are LNHDA and SQIVND (reference sequence). The V gene end was trimmed by 2 bases and the J gene end by 4 bases; junction bases not matched to a gene: 5. The CDR3 is CASSIYEGANQPQHF. Here the CDR3 DNA reads TGTGCCAGTAGTATATACGAGGGGGCGAATCAGCCCCAGCATTTT.

The V and J genes are TRBV10-3 and TRBJ1-1; tentative D call: TRBD1 (5 bases). Trimming took off 2 bases at V and 0 bases at J, with 10 bases between the two ends. CDR1 is ENHRY and CDR2 is SYGVKD in the germline V gene. This CDR3 region has 15 residues. The DNA for the CDR3 is TGTGCCATCAGTGAGGGTCTGGGGCTGAACACTGAAGCTTTCTTT. Translated, it gives CAISEGLGLNTEAFF.

V and J are TRBV4-3 and TRBJ2-7; D uncertain. The CDR3 has 13 amino acids. V lost 1 base to trimming and J lost 7 bases, with 11 bases between them. CDR1 and CDR2 from the germline V gene are LGHNA and YSLEER. CDR3 nucleotide sequence: TGCGCCAGCAGCCAAGGCTTACTTTGGGAGCAGTACTTC. Protein product: CASSQGLLWEQYF.

This rearrangement joins TRBV27 to TRBJ2-1; D is possibly TRBD1 (6 bases). This CDR3 comprises 13 residues. The germline V and J ends were trimmed by 5 bases and 9 bases, with 14 bases remaining between them. Germline CDR1 reads MNHEY; CDR2 reads SMNVEV (reference sequence). CDR3 nucleotide sequence: TGTGCCAGCAGTCTAAACATCAGGGGTGAGCAGTTCTTC. Translated, it gives CASSLNIRGEQFF.

V gene TRBV14 combines with J gene TRBJ2-1; 9 nucleotides line up with TRBD1. Per germline, CDR1 SGHDN and CDR2 FVKESK. The length of the CDR3 is 15 residues. Losses at the gene ends were 2 bases for V and 3 bases for J; bases not matched to a gene: 2. Written as DNA, the CDR3 is TGTGCCAGCAGCCAACGGGACAGGGTCTACAATGAGCAGTTCTTC. It is translated as CASSQRDRVYNEQFF.

This chain uses TRBV7-2 with TRBJ2-7; a possible D gene is TRBD2 (5 bases). The CDR3 has 16 amino acids. The V end lost 3 bases, the J end lost 5 bases, and 20 bases lay between the germline ends. Germline V gene sequence: CDR1 SGHTA, CDR2 FQGNSA. The CDR3 loop is CASSFRRRLPGDEQYF. The CDR3 DNA sequence: TGTGCCAGCAGCTTTCGGCGGCGCCTCCCCGGGGACGAGCAGTACTTC.